Reported below is one T cell receptor (beta chain). The specificity of this receptor is unknown. No quality values exist for individual bases; no much larger clone is one base distant. The library was built by means of the immunoSEQ multiplex PCR assay. Not all clones reach the TCRdb copy of this immuneACCESS table, which keeps in-frame sequences only. Checked studies attribute under half of the gap to unresolved V genes and leave the rest unexplained. Across this sample there are 120,000 or so clones, with about 92% seen only once. The ten most abundant clones make up 0.58% of the sample. The sample originates from a study of control samples from healthy donors and cancer patients (dated by TCRdb to about 2020). The source material was PBMCs. The sequence was obtained from an elderly man with head and neck cancer.

DNA sequence: TGTGCCTGGTCAGGGATTGGGGAACAAAGCTCCTACGAGCAGTACTTC. Its protein reads: CAWSGIGEQSSYEQYF. The sequence joins TRBV30 to TRBJ2-7; the best D guess is TRBD1, with 5 bases matching. V is clipped by 5 bases and J by 0 bases, and the sequence between their germline boundaries is 20 bases long. The CDR1 and CDR2 encoded by the germline V gene (reference sequence) are GTSNPN and SVGIG. From its cysteine to its phenylalanine, the CDR3 spans 16 amino acids. The kept DNA is CDR3 alone, 48 bases in frame from the first base.